These 3 T cell receptor beta chains originate from one sample sequenced in a study of blood T cell repertoires in COVID-19. Data came from immunoSEQ multiplex PCR; TCRdb stores just in-frame clones and leaves some out. The table has 200,000 or so clones, more than 70% seen once; the top ten hold less than 3%. The sequenced material came from peripheral blood. The source is a woman aged 55-69 years with acute or convalescent COVID-19.

The chain carries TRBV3-1 (or the pseudogene TRBV3-2) and TRBJ2-7; 10 positions match TRBD2. Germline CDR1 reads LGHDT; CDR2 reads YNNKEL (reference sequence). V was pared by 4 bases and J by 5 bases, with 8 bases of the junction left unmatched. There are 15 residues in the CDR3. The CDR3 coding sequence is TGTGCCAGCAGCCCATCTAGCGGGAGAACTAACGAGCAGTACTTC. This translates into CASSPSSGRTNEQYF.

J is TRBJ1-3 and V is TRBV7-2, with D tentatively TRBD1 (5 bases). CDR1 is SGHTA and CDR2 is FQGNSA in the germline V gene. The V end was cut by 1 base, the J end by 0 bases, with 10 bases between. CDR3 length: 16 amino acids. The CDR3 DNA reads TGTGCCAGCAGCTTAGTAGGGCAGGGCTCTGGAAACACCATATATTTT. It specifies CASSLVGQGSGNTIYF.

The chain uses TRBV6-2 or TRBV6-3 and TRBJ2-7; 7 nucleotides agree with TRBD1. The CDR3 spans 16 residues. Per germline, CDR1 MNHEY and CDR2 SVGEGT. J lost 2 bases, V lost 5 bases, and 12 bases had no gene match. CDR3 region: CASSDEGAWKTYEQYF. The DNA for the CDR3 is TGTGCCAGCAGTGACGAGGGGGCGTGGAAGACCTACGAGCAGTACTTC.